This T cell receptor (beta chain) was identified during a study of blood T cell repertoires in COVID-19. Generated by immunoSEQ multiplex PCR, the TCRdb table keeps only in-frame clones and is missing some. The sample includes under 450,000 clones, around 87% of them seen just once. V was pared by 4 bases and J by 14 bases, with 18 bases between. Germline-derived CDR1 and CDR2 are SQVTM and ANQGSEA. CDR3 length equals 12 residues. V and J are TRBV29-1 and TRBJ2-1, with D uncertain. The material sequenced was PBMCs or T cells enriched from blood (not recorded which). This clonotype was sampled from a man aged 25 to 40 who had recovered from COVID-19. The CDR3 spells CSVGNEALAEFF. The DNA for the CDR3 is TGCAGCGTTGGGAATGAGGCCCTTGCAGAGTTCTTC.